This TCR beta chain was captured by sequencing in a study of T-cell reconstitution after alpha-beta-depleted transplantation in children. This clonotype was recorded many times. Molecular barcoding with unique molecular identifiers was used for the TCRbeta library. TCRdb passed the PCR reads through MiXCR, listing each CDR3 protein once. Of 400,000 to 500,000 distinct CDR3 sequences in the sample, roughly 11% were seen once. This specimen consisted of PBMCs from the stem cell graft donor, obtained from the stem cell graft. The receptor's source is a human donor who donated a stem cell graft to a child with acute myeloid leukemia.

CDR3 residues: CASSLGLGVYNEQFF. In nucleotides, the CDR3 is TGTGCCAGCAGCTTGGGGCTAGGGGTATACAATGAGCAGTTCTTC. The chain links TRBV5-6 to TRBJ2-1, with a weak D call TRBD1 (5 bases). CDR3 length equals 15 residues. Trimming stripped 0 bases from V and 4 bases from J, with 11 bases between. Germline lookup yields CDR1 SGHDT and CDR2 YYEEEE.